This T cell receptor (beta chain) was found in a study of blood T cells in healthy people across ages. This CDR3 comprises 19 residues. A second about 7 to 11 cycle PCR used barcoded and J-beta primers. TCRdb processed the 5' RACE reads anew with MiXCR; each CDR3 protein has one entry. Found here are about 1.5 million distinct CDR3 sequences, roughly 40% of them singletons; the top ten hold around 8%. The gene calls are TRBV21-1 and TRBJ1-5; the table assigns TRBD1, which was not confirmed against the DNA. TRBV21-1 is tagged as a pseudogene. This clonotype originated in a woman between 18 and 29 years old in good health. The sample taken for sequencing was blood. The CDR3 protein is CASSKGRWDRGRAFQPQHF. The CDR3 DNA reads as TGTGCCAGCAGCAAAGGTAGATGGGACAGGGGGCGCGCGTTTCAGCCCCAGCATTTT.